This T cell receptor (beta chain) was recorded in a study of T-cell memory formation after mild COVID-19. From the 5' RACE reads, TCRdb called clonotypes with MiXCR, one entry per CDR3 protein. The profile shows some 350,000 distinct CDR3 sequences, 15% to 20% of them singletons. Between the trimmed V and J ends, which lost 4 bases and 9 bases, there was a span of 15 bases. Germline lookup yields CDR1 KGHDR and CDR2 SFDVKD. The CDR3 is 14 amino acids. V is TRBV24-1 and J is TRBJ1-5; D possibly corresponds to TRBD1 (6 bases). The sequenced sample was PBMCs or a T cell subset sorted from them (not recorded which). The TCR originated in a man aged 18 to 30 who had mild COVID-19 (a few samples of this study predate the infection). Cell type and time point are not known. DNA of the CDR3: TGTGCCACCAGTGAATCTGACAGGCAAAGGCCCCAGCATTTT. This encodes CATSESDRQRPQHF.